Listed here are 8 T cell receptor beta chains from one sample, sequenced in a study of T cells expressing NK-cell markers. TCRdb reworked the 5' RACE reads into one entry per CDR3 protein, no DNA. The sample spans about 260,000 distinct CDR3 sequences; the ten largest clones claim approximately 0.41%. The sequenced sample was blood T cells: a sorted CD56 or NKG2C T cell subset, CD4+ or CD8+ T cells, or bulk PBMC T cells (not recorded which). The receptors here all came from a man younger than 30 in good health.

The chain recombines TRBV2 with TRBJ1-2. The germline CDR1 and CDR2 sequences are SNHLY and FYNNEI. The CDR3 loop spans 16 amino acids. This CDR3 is CASSERSSYLSYGYTF.

The CDR3 reads CASSWDRVNSPLHF. The V call is TRBV5-1, the J call TRBJ1-6. Germline V gene sequence: CDR1 SGHRS, CDR2 YFSETQ. This CDR3 has 14 amino acids.

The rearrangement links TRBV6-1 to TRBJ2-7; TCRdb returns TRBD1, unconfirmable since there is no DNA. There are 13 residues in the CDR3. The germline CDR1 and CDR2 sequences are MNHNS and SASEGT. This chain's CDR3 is CASSENRVGEQYF.

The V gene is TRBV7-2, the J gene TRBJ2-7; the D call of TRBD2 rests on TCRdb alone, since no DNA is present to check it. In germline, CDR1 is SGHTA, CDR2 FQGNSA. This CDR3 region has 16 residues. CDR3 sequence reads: CASSTRSSGGTYEQYF. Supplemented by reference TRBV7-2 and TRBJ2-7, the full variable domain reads GAGVSQSPSNKVTEKGKDVELRCDPISGHTALYWYRQSLGQGLEFLIYFQGNSAPDKSGLPSDRFSAERTGGSVSTLTIQRTQQEDSAVYLCASSTRSSGGTYEQYFGPGTRLTVT.

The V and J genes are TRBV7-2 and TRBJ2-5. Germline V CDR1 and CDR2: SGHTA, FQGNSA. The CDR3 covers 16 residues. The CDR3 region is CASSYIAGFFSETQYF.

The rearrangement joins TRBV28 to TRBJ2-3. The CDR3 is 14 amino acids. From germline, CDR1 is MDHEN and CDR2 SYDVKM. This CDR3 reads CASSLWIDTDTQYF. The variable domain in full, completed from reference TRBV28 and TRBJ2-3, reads DVKVTQSSRYLVKRTGEKVFLECVQDMDHENMFWYRQDPGLGLRLIYFSYDVKMKEKGDIPEGYSVSREKKERFSLILESASTNQTSMYLCASSLWIDTDTQYFGPGTRLTVL.

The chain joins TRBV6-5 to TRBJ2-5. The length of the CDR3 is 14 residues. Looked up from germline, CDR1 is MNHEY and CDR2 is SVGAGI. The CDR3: CASSYSSIQETQYF.

This CDR3 is CAYPGIDYGYTF. This sequence joins TRBV30 and TRBJ1-2. The CDR3 is 12 amino acids. Germline loops: CDR1 GTSNPN, CDR2 SVGIG (reference sequence). The variable domain in full, with the rest retrieved from reference TRBV30 and TRBJ1-2, is SQTIHQWPATLVQPVGSPLSLECTVEGTSNPNLYWYRQAAGRGLQLLFYSVGIGQISSEVPQNLSASRPQDRQFILSSKKLLLSDSGFYLCAYPGIDYGYTFGSGTRLTVV.